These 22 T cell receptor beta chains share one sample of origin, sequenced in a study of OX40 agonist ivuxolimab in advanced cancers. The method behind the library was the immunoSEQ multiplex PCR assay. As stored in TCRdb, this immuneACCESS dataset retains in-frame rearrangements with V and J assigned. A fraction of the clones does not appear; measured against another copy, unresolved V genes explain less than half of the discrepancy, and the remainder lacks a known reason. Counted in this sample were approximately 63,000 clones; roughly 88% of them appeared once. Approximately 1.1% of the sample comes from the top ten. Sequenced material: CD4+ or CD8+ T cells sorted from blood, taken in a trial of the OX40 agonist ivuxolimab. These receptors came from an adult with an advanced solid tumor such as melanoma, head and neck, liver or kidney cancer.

As DNA, the CDR3 is TGTGCCATCGGACAGGGGGCTGCAGATACGCAGTATTTT. This encodes CAIGQGAADTQYF. The V and J genes are TRBV10-3 and TRBJ2-3; 11 bases are a match to TRBD1. CDR3 length equals 13 residues. J was trimmed by 4 bases and V by 8 bases; bases with no gene match: 2. Germline CDR1 and CDR2: ENHRY and SYGVKD.

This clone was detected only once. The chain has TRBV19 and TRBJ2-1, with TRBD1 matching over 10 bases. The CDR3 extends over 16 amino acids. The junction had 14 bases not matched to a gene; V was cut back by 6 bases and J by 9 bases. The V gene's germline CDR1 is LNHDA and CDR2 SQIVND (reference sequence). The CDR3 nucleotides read TGTGCCAGTAGAGCGGCCGGGACAGGGGCCGCGGGTGAGCAGTTCTTC. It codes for CASRAAGTGAAGEQFF.

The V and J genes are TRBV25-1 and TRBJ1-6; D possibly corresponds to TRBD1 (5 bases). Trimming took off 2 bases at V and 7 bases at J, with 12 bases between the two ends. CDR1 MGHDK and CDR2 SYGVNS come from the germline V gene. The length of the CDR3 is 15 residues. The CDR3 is CASSEGQGGNSPLHF. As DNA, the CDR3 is TGTGCCAGCAGTGAAGGCCAGGGAGGGAATTCACCCCTCCACTTT.

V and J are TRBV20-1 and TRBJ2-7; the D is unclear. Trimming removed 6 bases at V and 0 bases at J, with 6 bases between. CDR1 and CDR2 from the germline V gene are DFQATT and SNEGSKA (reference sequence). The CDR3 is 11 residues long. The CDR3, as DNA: TGCAGTGCGTTGATCTCCTACGAGCAGTACTTC. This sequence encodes CSALISYEQYF.

DNA for the CDR3: TGCGCCAGCAGTGGAGGGACTGCAACCTACGAGCAGTACTTC. This encodes CASSGGTATYEQYF. The V gene is TRBV10-2, the J gene TRBJ2-7, with D possibly being TRBD2 (6 bases). Trimming took off 4 bases at V and 2 bases at J, with 12 bases between the two ends. This CDR3 region has 14 residues. Looked up from germline, CDR1 is WSHSY and CDR2 is SAAADI.

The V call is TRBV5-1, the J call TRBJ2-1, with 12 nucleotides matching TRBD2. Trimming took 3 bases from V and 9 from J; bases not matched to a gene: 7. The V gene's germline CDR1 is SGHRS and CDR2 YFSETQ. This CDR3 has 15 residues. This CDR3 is CASSSTSGSISEQFF. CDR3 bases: TGCGCCAGCAGCTCGACTAGCGGGAGTATCAGTGAGCAGTTCTTC.

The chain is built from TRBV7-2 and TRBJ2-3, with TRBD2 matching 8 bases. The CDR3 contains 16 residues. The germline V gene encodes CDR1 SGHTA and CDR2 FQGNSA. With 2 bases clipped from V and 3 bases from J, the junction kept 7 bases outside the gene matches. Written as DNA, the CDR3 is TGTGCCAGCAGCTTAAGCGGGAGAGGTATTACAGATACGCAGTATTTT. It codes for CASSLSGRGITDTQYF.

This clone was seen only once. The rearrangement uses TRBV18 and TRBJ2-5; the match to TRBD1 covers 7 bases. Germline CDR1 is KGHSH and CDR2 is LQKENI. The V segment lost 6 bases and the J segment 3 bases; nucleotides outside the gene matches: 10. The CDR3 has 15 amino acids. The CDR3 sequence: CASSRQGEGEETQYF. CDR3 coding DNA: TGTGCCAGCTCGCGACAGGGAGAGGGTGAAGAGACCCAGTACTTC.

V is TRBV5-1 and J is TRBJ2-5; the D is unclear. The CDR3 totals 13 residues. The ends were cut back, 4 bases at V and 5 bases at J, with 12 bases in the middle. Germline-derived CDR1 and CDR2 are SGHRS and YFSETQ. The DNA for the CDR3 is TGCGCCAGCAGCCAAATAGGGTTGGAGACCCAGTACTTC. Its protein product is CASSQIGLETQYF.

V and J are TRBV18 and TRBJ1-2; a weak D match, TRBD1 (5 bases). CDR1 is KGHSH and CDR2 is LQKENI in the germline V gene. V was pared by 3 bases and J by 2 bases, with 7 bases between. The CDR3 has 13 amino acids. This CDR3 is CASSPDTNYGYTF. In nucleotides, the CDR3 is TGTGCCAGCTCACCGGACACCAACTATGGCTACACCTTC.

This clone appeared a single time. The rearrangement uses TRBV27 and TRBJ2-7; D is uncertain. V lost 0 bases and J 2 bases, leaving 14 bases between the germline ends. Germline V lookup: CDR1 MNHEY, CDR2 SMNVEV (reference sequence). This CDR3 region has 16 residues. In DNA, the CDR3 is TGTGCCAGCAGTTTATCGATGGCCGATTCTGCCTACGAGCAGTACTTC. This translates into CASSLSMADSAYEQYF.

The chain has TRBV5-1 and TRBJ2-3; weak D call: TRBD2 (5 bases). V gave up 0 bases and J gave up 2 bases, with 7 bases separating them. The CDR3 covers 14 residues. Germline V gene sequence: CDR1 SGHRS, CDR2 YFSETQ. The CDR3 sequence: CASSLGDYTDTQYF. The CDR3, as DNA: TGCGCCAGCAGCTTGGGTGACTACACAGATACGCAGTATTTT.

The CDR3 region has the DNA TGCAGCGTTGAAACAGGTGGGGGGTACGAGCAGTACTTC. Protein product: CSVETGGGYEQYF. The V call is TRBV29-1, the J call TRBJ2-7; the D gene is possibly TRBD2 (6 bases). Trimming cost V 2 bases and J 4 bases, with 12 bases left between them. CDR1 is SQVTM, CDR2 ANQGSEA, per germline. The CDR3 sequence is 13 residues long.

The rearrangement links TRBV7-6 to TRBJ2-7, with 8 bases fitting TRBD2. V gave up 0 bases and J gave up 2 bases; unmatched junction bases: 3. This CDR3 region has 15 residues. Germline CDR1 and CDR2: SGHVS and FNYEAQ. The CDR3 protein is CASSLAAGVTYEQYF. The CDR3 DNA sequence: TGTGCCAGCAGCTTAGCAGCGGGAGTTACCTACGAGCAGTACTTC.

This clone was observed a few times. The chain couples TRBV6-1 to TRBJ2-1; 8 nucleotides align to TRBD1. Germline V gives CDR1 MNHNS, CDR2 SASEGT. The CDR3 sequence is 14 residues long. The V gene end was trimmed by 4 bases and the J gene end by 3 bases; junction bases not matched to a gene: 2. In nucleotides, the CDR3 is TGTGCCAGCAGTGCCACAGGGGGCTACAATGAGCAGTTCTTC. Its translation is CASSATGGYNEQFF.

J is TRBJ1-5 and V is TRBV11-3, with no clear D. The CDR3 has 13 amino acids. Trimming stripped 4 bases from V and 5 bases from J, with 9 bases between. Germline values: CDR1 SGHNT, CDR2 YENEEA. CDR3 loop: CASSSGRYQPQHF. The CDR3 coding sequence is TGTGCCAGCAGCTCTGGACGTTATCAGCCCCAGCATTTT.

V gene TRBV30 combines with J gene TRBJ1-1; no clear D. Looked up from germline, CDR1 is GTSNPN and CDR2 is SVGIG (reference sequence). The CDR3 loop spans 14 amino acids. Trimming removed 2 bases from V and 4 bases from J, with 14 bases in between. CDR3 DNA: TGTGCCTGGAGTCCGTCTATTGGGCGCACTGAAGCTTTCTTT. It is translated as CAWSPSIGRTEAFF.

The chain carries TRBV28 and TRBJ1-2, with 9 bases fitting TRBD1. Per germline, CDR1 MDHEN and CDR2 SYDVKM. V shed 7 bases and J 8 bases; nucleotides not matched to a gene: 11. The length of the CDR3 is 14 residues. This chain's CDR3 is CASIRGDREDGYTF. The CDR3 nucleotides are TGTGCCAGCATTCGGGGGGACAGGGAAGACGGCTACACCTTC.

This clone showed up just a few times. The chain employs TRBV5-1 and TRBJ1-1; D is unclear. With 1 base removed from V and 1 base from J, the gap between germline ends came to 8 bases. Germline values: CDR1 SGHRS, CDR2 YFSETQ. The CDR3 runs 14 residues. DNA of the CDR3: TGCGCCAGCAGCTTGTTTGCAGGGAACACTGAAGCTTTCTTT. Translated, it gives CASSLFAGNTEAFF.

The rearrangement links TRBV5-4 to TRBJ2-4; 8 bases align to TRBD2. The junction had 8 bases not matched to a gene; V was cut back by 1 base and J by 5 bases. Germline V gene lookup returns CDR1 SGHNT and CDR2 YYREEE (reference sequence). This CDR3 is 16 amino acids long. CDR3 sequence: CASSLTSGMVQNIQYF. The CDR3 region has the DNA TGTGCCAGCAGCTTGACTAGCGGAATGGTTCAAAACATTCAGTACTTC.

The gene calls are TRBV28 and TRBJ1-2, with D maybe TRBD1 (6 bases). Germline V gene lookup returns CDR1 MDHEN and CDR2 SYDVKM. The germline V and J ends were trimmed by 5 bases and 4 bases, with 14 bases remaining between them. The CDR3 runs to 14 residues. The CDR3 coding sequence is TGTGCCAGCAGTCCCCATGGGGGGGCCTATGGCTACACCTTC. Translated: CASSPHGGAYGYTF.

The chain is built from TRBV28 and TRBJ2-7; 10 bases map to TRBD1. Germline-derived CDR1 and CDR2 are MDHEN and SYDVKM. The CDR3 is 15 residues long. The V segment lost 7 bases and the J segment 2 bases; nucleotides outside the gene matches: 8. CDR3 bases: TGTGCCAGCACCACAGGTGGACAGGGGGCCTACGAGCAGTACTTC. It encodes CASTTGGQGAYEQYF.